The clone carrying this T cell receptor beta chain appeared a few times. Its antigen is as yet unknown. Investigators reverse transcribed all isolated RNA, so they sequenced expressed TCRB transcripts. The assay was immunoSEQ multiplex PCR, and TCRdb's table has in-frame clones only and misses some. The sample contains about 340,000 clones, around 8% of which appear only once. The record originates from a study of beta chain features in type 1 diabetes. Study details: There were 95 million to 110 million sorted cells examined across all samples.

Study-level results: TCRB repertoires of naive, central memory and Treg cells appeared more similar among patients than among healthy donors. In cDNA sequencing, cells with high TCR expression could be over-represented. HLA effects on TCRB rearrangement stayed unresolved here.

V shed 2 bases, J shed 6 bases, and the junction held 7 bases outside the gene matches. Germline V gene data show CDR1 as MGHDK and CDR2 as SYGVNS. There are 15 residues in the CDR3. The sample was central memory CD4+ T cells from blood. The clonotype was recovered from a woman aged 18-29 years in good health. The chain combines TRBV25-1 with TRBJ2-5, with 9 bases matching TRBD2. CDR3: CASSESSGSLKTQYF. CDR3 nucleotide sequence: TGTGCCAGCAGTGAAAGTAGCGGGAGTTTGAAGACCCAGTACTTC.